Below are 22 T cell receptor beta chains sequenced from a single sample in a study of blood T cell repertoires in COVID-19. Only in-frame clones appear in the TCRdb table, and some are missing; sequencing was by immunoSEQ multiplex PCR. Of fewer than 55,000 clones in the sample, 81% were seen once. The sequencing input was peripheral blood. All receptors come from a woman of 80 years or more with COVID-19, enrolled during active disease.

Here the CDR3 DNA reads TGTGCCAGCAGCCGAAAGGGGGAAGGCAATCAGCCCCAGCATTTT. It codes for CASSRKGEGNQPQHF. The chain carries TRBV7-9 and TRBJ1-5, with D perhaps TRBD1 (6 bases). This CDR3 spans 15 amino acids. The V gene lost 5 bases and the J gene lost 2 bases, with 13 bases spanning the gap. Germline V gene data show CDR1 as SEHNR and CDR2 as FQNEAQ (reference sequence).

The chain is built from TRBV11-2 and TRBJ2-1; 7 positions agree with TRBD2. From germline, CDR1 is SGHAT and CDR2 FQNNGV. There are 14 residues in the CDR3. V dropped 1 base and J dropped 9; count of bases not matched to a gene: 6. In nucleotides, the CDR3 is TGTGCCAGCAGCTTAGCGGGAGGCCCGGTTGAGCAGTTCTTC. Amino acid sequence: CASSLAGGPVEQFF. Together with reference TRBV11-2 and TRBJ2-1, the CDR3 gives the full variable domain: EAGVAQSPRYKIIEKRQSVAFWCNPISGHATLYWYQQILGQGPKLLIQFQNNGVVDDSQLPKDRFSAERLKGVDSTLKIQPAKLEDSAVYLCASSLAGGPVEQFFGPGTRLTVL.

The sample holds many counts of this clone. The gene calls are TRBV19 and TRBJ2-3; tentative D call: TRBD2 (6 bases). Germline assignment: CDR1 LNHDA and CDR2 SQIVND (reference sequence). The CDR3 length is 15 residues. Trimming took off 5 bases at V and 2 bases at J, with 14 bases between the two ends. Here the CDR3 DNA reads TGTGCCAGTAGTGCGATCGGAGGGGTCACAGATACGCAGTATTTT. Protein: CASSAIGGVTDTQYF. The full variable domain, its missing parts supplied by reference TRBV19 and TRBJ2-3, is DGGITQSPKYLFRKEGQNVTLSCEQNLNHDAMYWYRQDPGQGLRLIYYSQIVNDFQKGDIAEGYSVSREKKESFPLTVTSAQKNPTAFYLCASSAIGGVTDTQYFGPGTRLTVL.

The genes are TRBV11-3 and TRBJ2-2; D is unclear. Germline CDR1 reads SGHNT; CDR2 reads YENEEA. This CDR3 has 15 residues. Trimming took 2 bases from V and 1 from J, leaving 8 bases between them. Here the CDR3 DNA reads TGTGCCAGCAGCTTATCCGCGGTGAACACCGGGGAGCTGTTTTTT. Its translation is CASSLSAVNTGELFF.

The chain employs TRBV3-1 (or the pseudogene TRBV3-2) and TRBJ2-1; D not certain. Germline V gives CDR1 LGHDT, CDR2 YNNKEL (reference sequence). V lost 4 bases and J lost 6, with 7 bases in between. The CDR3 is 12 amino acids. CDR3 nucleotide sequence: TGTGCCAGCAGCCGCTACGGCAATGAGCAGTTCTTC. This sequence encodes CASSRYGNEQFF.

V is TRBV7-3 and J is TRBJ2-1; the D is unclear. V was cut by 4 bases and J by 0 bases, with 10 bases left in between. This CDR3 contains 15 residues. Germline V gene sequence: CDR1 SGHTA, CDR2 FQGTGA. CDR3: CASSSQISSYNEQFF. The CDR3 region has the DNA TGTGCCAGCAGCTCCCAGATAAGCTCCTACAATGAGCAGTTCTTC.

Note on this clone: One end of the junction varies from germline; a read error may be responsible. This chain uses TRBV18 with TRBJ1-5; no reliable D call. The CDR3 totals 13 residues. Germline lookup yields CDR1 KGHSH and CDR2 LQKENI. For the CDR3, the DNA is TGTGCCAGCTCCCCACTAGTCGGGCAGCCCCAGCATTTT. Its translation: CASSPLVGQPQHF.

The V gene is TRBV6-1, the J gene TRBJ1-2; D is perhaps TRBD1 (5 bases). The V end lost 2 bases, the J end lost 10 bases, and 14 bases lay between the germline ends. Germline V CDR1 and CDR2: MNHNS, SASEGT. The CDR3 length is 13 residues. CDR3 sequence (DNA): TGTGCCAGCAGTGAATCCACCCCAGGGCTCTACACCTTC. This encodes CASSESTPGLYTF.

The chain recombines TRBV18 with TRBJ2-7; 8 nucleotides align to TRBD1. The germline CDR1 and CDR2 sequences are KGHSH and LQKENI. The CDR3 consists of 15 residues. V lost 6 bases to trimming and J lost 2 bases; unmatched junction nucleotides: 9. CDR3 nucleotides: TGTGCCAGCTCCGGGCAGGGGGCAACCACCTACGAGCAGTACTTC. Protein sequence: CASSGQGATTYEQYF. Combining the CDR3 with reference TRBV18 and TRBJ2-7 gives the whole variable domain NAGVMQNPRHLVRRRGQEARLRCSPMKGHSHVYWYRQLPEEGLKFMVYLQKENIIDESGMPKERFSAEFPKEGPSILRIQQVVRGDSAAYFCASSGQGATTYEQYFGPGTRLTVT.

In DNA, the CDR3 is TGTGCCAGCAGCTACAGGGTTGTAGAAGAGACCCAGTACTTC. Translating it yields CASSYRVVEETQYF. The chain recombines TRBV5-6 with TRBJ2-5; the D gene is possibly TRBD1 (6 bases). Trimming pared 3 bases from V and 3 bases from J, leaving 12 bases between. The CDR3 spans 14 residues. CDR1 SGHDT and CDR2 YYEEEE come from the germline V gene. The full variable domain, completed using reference TRBV5-6 and TRBJ2-5, is DAGVTQSPTHLIKTRGQQVTLRCSPKSGHDTVSWYQQALGQGPQFIFQYYEEEERQRGNFPDRFSGHQFPNYSSELNVNALLLGDSALYLCASSYRVVEETQYFGPGTRLLVL.

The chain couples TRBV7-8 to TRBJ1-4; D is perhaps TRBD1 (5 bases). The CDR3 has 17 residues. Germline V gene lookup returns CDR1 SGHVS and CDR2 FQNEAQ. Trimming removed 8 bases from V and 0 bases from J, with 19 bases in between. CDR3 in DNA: TGTGCCAGCCAGAGGCGGGGGACGGGCACAACTAATGAAAAACTGTTTTTT. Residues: CASQRRGTGTTNEKLFF.

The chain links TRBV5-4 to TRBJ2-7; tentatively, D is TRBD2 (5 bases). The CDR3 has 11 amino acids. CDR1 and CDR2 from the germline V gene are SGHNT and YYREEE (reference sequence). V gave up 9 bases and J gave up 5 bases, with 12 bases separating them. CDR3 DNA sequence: TGTGCCACTCAGGTCGGGGACGAGCAGTACTTC. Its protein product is CATQVGDEQYF.

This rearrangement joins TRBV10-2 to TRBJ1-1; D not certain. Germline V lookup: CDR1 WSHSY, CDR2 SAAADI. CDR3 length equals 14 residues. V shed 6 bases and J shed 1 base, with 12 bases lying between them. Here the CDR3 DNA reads TGCGCCAGCAGCCATTCCGAGGGGAACACTGAAGCTTTCTTT. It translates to CASSHSEGNTEAFF.

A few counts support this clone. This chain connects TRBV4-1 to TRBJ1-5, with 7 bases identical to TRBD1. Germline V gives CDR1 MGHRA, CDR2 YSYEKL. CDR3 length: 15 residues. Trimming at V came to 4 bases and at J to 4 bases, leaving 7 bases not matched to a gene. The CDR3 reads CASSLQTGLNQPQHF. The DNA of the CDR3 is TGCGCCAGCAGCCTCCAGACAGGGCTGAATCAGCCCCAGCATTTT.

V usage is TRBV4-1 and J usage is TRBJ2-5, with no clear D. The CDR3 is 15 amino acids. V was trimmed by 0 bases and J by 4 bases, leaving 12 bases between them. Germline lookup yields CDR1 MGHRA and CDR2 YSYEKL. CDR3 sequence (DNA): TGCGCCAGCAGCCAAGATCGTACCTACCTAGAGACCCAGTACTTC. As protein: CASSQDRTYLETQYF.

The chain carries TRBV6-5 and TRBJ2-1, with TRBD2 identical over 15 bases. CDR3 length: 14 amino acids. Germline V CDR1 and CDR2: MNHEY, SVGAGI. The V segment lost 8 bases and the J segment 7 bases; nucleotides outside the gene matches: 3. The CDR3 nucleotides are TGTGCCAGCGCCGGACTAGCGGGAGGGAATGAGCAGTTCTTC. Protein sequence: CASAGLAGGNEQFF.

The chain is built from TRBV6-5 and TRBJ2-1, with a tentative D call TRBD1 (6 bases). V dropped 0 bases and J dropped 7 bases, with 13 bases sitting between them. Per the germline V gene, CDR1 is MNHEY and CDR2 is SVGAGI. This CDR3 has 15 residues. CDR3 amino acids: CASSYSLGHGNEQFF. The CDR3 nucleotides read TGTGCCAGCAGTTACTCGTTGGGACACGGGAATGAGCAGTTCTTC.

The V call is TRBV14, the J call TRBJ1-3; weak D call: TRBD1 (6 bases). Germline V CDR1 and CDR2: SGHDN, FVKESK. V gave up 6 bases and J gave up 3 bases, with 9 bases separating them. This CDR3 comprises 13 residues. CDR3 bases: TGTGCCAGCAGTCTGACAGGTGGAAACACCATATATTTT. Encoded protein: CASSLTGGNTIYF. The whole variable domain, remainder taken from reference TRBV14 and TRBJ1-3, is EAGVTQFPSHSVIEKGQTVTLRCDPISGHDNLYWYRRVMGKEIKFLLHFVKESKQDESGMPNNRFLAERTGGTYSTLKVQPAELEDSGVYFCASSLTGGNTIYFGEGSWLTVV.

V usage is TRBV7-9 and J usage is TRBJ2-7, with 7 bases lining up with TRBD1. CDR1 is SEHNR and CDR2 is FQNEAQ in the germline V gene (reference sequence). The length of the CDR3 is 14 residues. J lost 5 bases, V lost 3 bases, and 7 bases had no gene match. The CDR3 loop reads CASSFDRDRNEQYF. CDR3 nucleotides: TGTGCCAGCAGCTTTGACAGGGATAGGAACGAGCAGTACTTC. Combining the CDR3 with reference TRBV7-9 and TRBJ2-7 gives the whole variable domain DTGVSQNPRHKITKRGQNVTFRCDPISEHNRLYWYRQTLGQGPEFLTYFQNEAQLEKSRLLSDRFSAERPKGSFSTLEIQRTEQGDSAMYLCASSFDRDRNEQYFGPGTRLTVT.

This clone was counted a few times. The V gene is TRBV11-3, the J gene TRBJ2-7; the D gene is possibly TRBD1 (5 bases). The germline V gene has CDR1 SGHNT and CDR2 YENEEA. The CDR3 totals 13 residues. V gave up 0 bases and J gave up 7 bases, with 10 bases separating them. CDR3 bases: TGTGCCAGCAGCTTAGAGTCAGGGCGGGAGCAGTACTTC. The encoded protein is CASSLESGREQYF.

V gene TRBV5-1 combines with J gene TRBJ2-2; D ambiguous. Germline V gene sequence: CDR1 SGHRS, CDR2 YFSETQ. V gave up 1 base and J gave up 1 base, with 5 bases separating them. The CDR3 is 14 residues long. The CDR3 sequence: CASSLPGNTGELFF. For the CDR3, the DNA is TGCGCCAGCAGCTTGCCAGGGAACACCGGGGAGCTGTTTTTT.

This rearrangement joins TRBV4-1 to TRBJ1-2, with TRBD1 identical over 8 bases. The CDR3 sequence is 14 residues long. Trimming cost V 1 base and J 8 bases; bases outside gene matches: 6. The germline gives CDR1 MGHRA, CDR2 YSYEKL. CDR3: CASSQGTGQEGYTF. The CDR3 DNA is TGCGCCAGCAGCCAAGGGACAGGGCAAGAGGGCTACACCTTC.